This entry concerns a single T cell receptor (beta chain). The source of the sample is a study of blood T cell repertoires in COVID-19. About the research overall: The analysed material was cDNA or gDNA that came from T cells, B-cell-depleted T cells, or PBMCs.

Germline loops: CDR1 SGDLS, CDR2 YYNGEE. V was clipped by 3 bases and J by 1 base; unmatched bases: 8. The length of the CDR3 is 16 residues. The method was immunoSEQ multiplex PCR; TCRdb's version includes in-frame clones alone and lacks a portion of them. In the table there are about 440,000 clones, around 89% of which are singletons. The chain is built from TRBV9 and TRBJ2-3; TRBD1 agrees at 7 bases. Sequencing was performed on peripheral blood. The TCR comes from a woman in her twenties or thirties with acute or convalescent COVID-19. CDR3 sequence (DNA): TGTGCCAGCAGCGGAAAGACAGGGTTTGGCACAGATACGCAGTATTTT. This codes for CASSGKTGFGTDTQYF. The whole variable domain, remainder taken from reference TRBV9 and TRBJ2-3, is DSGVTQTPKHLITATGQRVTLRCSPRSGDLSVYWYQQSLDQGLQFLIQYYNGEERAKGNILERFSAQQFPDLHSELNLSSLELGDSALYFCASSGKTGFGTDTQYFGPGTRLTVL.